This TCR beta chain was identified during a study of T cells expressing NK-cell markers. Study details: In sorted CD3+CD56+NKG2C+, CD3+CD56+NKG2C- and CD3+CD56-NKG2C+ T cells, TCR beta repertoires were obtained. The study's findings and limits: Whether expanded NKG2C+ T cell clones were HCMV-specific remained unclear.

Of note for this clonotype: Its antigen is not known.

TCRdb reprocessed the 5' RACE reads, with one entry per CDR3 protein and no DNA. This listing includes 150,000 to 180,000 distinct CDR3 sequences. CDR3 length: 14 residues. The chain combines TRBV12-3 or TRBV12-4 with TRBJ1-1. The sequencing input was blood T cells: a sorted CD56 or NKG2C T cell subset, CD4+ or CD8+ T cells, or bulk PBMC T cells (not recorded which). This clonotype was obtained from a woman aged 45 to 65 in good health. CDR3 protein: CASRLRRNGTEAFF.